The entry that follows covers one TCR beta chain sequence. Germline V gene lookup returns CDR1 SGHNT and CDR2 YYREEE (reference sequence). V gave up 4 bases and J gave up 4 bases, with 14 bases separating them. CDR3 size: 14 residues. The data were taken from a study of blood T cell repertoires in COVID-19. Study details: The origin of the acute and convalescent COVID-19 samples was the United States, Italy and Spain. From T cells, B-cell-depleted T cells, or PBMCs came the material, which was cDNA or gDNA.

Study processing details: Estimated nucleated cell counts came from reference gene primer amplification. Clones were sequenced by immunoSEQ multiplex PCR, and TCRdb holds only the in-frame ones, with some missing. V, J and clone size reflect that table, while D and trimming were determined from the DNA. In the table there are some 150,000 clones, 80% to 85% of which are singletons. Sequenced material: peripheral blood. This TCR derives from a woman aged 60-70 years with active or convalescent COVID-19. V gene TRBV5-4 combines with J gene TRBJ1-2; TRBD1 might be the D (6 bases). Written as DNA, the CDR3 is TGTGCCAGCAGCCCTCGTGAAGGGGGCTATGGCTACACCTTC. This encodes CASSPREGGYGYTF.